The TCR beta chain under discussion was sequenced for a study of cytomegalovirus exposure and HLA in healthy donors. The study ran its PCR with 60 Vbeta and 13 Jbeta primers. TCRdb's table, derived via immunoSEQ multiplex PCR, lists solely in-frame clones and lacks some. Recorded for this sample: about 84,000 clones. V gave up 1 base and J gave up 0 bases, with 13 bases separating them. The CDR3 is made up of 17 amino acids. The germline V gene encodes CDR1 SEHNR and CDR2 FQNEAQ (reference sequence). The receptor comes from a man aged 45 to 65 in good health and CMV-seronegative. V usage is TRBV7-9 and J usage is TRBJ1-5; D perhaps matches TRBD1 (5 bases). Material for sequencing was PBMCs. CDR3 amino acids: CASSLGQPMYSNQPQHF. The DNA of the CDR3 is TGTGCCAGCAGCTTAGGACAGCCAATGTATAGCAATCAGCCCCAGCATTTT.